This entry lists 15 T cell receptor beta chains sequenced from one sample in a study of regulatory T cells in long-lasting Graves disease (dated by TCRdb to the early 2020s). The time point label here, explained by the study, means: newly diagnosed GD, antithyroid drugs for less than 3 months. For both TCR sequencing and RNA sequencing, RNA was extracted from PBMCs in TRIzol. The receptor library was made with multiplex PCR. Instrument used: Illumina HiSeq 4000. iRepertoire HTBI primers and Arm-PCR amplification of CDR3 regions were used to construct TCR beta libraries. The public reads were quality trimmed at Q25 with fastp and then assembled into clones with MiXCR by TCRdb, keeping productive beta chains. Each entry is one CDR3 protein sequence, shown with its most common DNA and genes. Across this sample there are 530,000 or so distinct CDR3 sequences, with around an eighth seen only once. The top ten clonotypes cover approximately 9.3% of the sample.

The same sample was also used in a study of T cells in Graves' hyperthyroidism and ophthalmopathy.

Sequencing was performed on peripheral blood mononuclear cells (PBMCs), taken at new diagnosis, from a patient treated with antithyroid drugs. Receptor source: a man in his thirties or forties with Graves disease. Donor details come from another sample of the same person, matched by shared clones.

This clonotype was observed many times. This chain links TRBV12-3 or TRBV12-4 with TRBJ1-2; D gene unclear. V dropped 4 bases and J dropped 4 bases, with 10 bases sitting between them. The CDR3 is 13 residues long. The CDR3 loop is CASSSPGSYGYTF. The CDR3 bases are TGTGCCAGCAGTTCGCCTGGATCCTATGGCTACACCTTC.

The gene calls are TRBV3-1 and TRBJ2-5; the D gene could be TRBD1 or TRBD2 (5 bases each). Germline CDR1 LGHDT, CDR2 YNNKEL (reference sequence). CDR3 size: 15 residues. Trimming pared 1 base from V and 4 bases from J, leaving 13 bases between. The CDR3 DNA is TGTGCCAGCAGCCAAGGAGCCAATGGGGGAGAGACCCAGTACTTC. Translating it yields CASSQGANGGETQYF.

This chain links TRBV9 with TRBJ2-1; 7 bases are shared with TRBD2. V lost 0 bases and J lost 5; bases outside the gene matches: 5. The CDR3 runs to 15 residues. Germline CDR1 is SGDLS and CDR2 is YYNGEE. The CDR3 bases are TGTGCCAGCAGCGTAGGAACTAGCGCCCACAATGAGCAGTTCTTC. This gives the protein CASSVGTSAHNEQFF. The variable domain in full, with the rest retrieved from reference TRBV9 and TRBJ2-1, is DSGVTQTPKHLITATGQRVTLRCSPRSGDLSVYWYQQSLDQGLQFLIQYYNGEERAKGNILERFSAQQFPDLHSELNLSSLELGDSALYFCASSVGTSAHNEQFFGPGTRLTVL.

This clonotype was seen just once. Germline is not matched at one junction end, which may reflect a read error. The chain couples TRBV4-2 to TRBJ2-3; weak D call: TRBD2 (6 bases). Germline CDR1 and CDR2: LGHNA and YNFKEQ. This CDR3 is built from 16 residues. CDR3 sequence (DNA): TGTGCCAGCAGCCAAGAAGCGGGCGTCGTCACAGATACGCGGTATTTT. As protein: CASSQEAGVVTDTRYF.

The sample holds many counts of this clonotype. This chain joins TRBV30 and TRBJ2-7; the match to TRBD1 covers 9 bases. From germline, CDR1 is GTSNPN and CDR2 SVGIG (reference sequence). V gave up 3 bases and J gave up 2 bases; unmatched junction bases: 2. The CDR3 sequence is 13 residues long. CDR3 residues: CAWSDRGTYEQYF. The CDR3 coding sequence is TGTGCCTGGAGCGACAGGGGGACCTACGAGCAGTACTTC. The full variable domain, completed using reference TRBV30 and TRBJ2-7, is SQTIHQWPATLVQPVGSPLSLECTVEGTSNPNLYWYRQAAGRGLQLLFYSVGIGQISSEVPQNLSASRPQDRQFILSSKKLLLSDSGFYLCAWSDRGTYEQYFGPGTRLTVT.

This clonotype was seen many times. The chain recombines TRBV6-5 with TRBJ1-1; D perhaps matches TRBD1 (6 bases). The CDR3 runs to 12 residues. Trimming removed 4 bases at V and 11 bases at J, with 14 bases between. Germline V gives CDR1 MNHEY, CDR2 SVGAGI. The DNA of the CDR3 is TGTGCCAGCAGTTCCTACCAGGGGAAGGCTTTCTTT. It is translated as CASSSYQGKAFF.

This chain joins TRBV29-1 and TRBJ2-6, with D possibly matching TRBD1 (5 bases). With 0 bases removed from V and 0 bases from J, the gap between germline ends came to 9 bases. From germline, CDR1 is SQVTM and CDR2 ANQGSEA. The CDR3 runs to 16 residues. The chain's CDR3 is CSVEELTDSGANVLTF. In nucleotides, the CDR3 is TGCAGCGTTGAAGAATTGACAGACTCTGGGGCCAACGTCCTGACTTTC.

This clonotype has just a few counts. The chain joins TRBV2 to TRBJ2-1, with 10 positions matching TRBD2. The germline V gene has CDR1 SNHLY and CDR2 FYNNEI. V dropped 6 bases and J dropped 8; count of bases not matched to a gene: 10. The CDR3 is 15 amino acids. CDR3 coding DNA: TGTGCCAGCAGCCACACCACAGCGGGAGGGGATGAGCAGTTCTTC. Translated, it gives CASSHTTAGGDEQFF. The complete variable domain, with remaining parts taken from reference TRBV2 and TRBJ2-1, reads EPEVTQTPSHQVTQMGQEVILRCVPISNHLYFYWYRQILGQKVEFLVSFYNNEISEKSEIFDDQFSVERPDGSNFTLKIRSTKLEDSAMYFCASSHTTAGGDEQFFGPGTRLTVL.

This clonotype showed up many times. This chain uses TRBV29-1 with TRBJ1-2; D gene uncertain. CDR1 and CDR2 (germline): SQVTM, ANQGSEA. There are 11 residues in the CDR3. The V end lost 1 base, the J end lost 5 bases, and 5 bases lay between the germline ends. The CDR3 sequence is CSVEVGYGYTF. The DNA for the CDR3 is TGCAGCGTTGAAGTAGGTTATGGCTACACCTTC.

This clonotype was recorded a few times. The gene calls are TRBV14 and TRBJ2-1; unclear D gene. The germline V gene has CDR1 SGHDN and CDR2 FVKESK. V was trimmed by 2 bases and J by 10 bases, leaving 12 bases between them. CDR3 length equals 13 residues. The CDR3 region has the DNA TGTGCCAGCAGCCAAACCCTCGCTGGGGAGCAGTTCTTC. Translation: CASSQTLAGEQFF.

This clonotype was seen a few times. V gene TRBV29-1 combines with J gene TRBJ2-2; D unclear. The V and J ends lost 3 bases and 2 bases respectively, with 7 bases between them. The CDR3 covers 13 residues. Germline V CDR1 and CDR2: SQVTM, ANQGSEA. CDR3: CSVEEVNTGELFF. In DNA, the CDR3 is TGCAGCGTTGAGGAAGTTAACACCGGGGAGCTGTTTTTT.

This clonotype came up a few times. This sequence joins TRBV29-1 and TRBJ2-2; 13 nucleotides align to TRBD2. The CDR3 is 20 residues long. The germline V gene encodes CDR1 SQVTM and CDR2 ANQGSEA. V trimming: 4 bases; J trimming: 4 bases; junction bases outside the gene matches: 18. The CDR3 sequence is CSVVRWGTQGLAGTTGELFF. In DNA, the CDR3 is TGCAGCGTTGTTCGATGGGGGACACAGGGACTAGCGGGGACCACCGGGGAGCTGTTTTTT.

There are a few counts of this clonotype. The gene calls are TRBV3-1 and TRBJ1-1; tentatively, D is TRBD1 (5 bases). The germline V gene encodes CDR1 LGHDT and CDR2 YNNKEL (reference sequence). The germline V and J ends were trimmed by 4 bases and 7 bases, with 10 bases remaining between them. The CDR3 covers 12 residues. The CDR3 DNA follows: TGTGCCAGCAGCCGGGGGGGTTATGAAGCTTTCTTT. It specifies CASSRGGYEAFF.

This clonotype showed up many times. The rearrangement joins TRBV20-1 to TRBJ2-5; 8 positions agree with TRBD2. J gave up 5 bases and V 1 base, and 3 bases lay outside the gene matches. Germline V lookup: CDR1 DFQATT, CDR2 SNEGSKA (reference sequence). The CDR3 runs to 13 residues. The CDR3 DNA sequence: TGCAGTGCTAGAGGGGAGCGGGGGGAGACCCAGTACTTC. It codes for CSARGERGETQYF.

This clonotype was counted between two and nine times. The chain links TRBV18 to TRBJ1-5; weak D call: TRBD1 (6 bases). Trimming took 3 bases from V and 4 from J, leaving 13 bases between them. CDR3 length equals 15 residues. The germline V gene has CDR1 KGHSH and CDR2 LQKENI. The CDR3 sequence is CASSPPGGRNQPQHF. CDR3 sequence (DNA): TGTGCCAGCTCACCCCCCGGGGGGCGTAATCAGCCCCAGCATTTT.